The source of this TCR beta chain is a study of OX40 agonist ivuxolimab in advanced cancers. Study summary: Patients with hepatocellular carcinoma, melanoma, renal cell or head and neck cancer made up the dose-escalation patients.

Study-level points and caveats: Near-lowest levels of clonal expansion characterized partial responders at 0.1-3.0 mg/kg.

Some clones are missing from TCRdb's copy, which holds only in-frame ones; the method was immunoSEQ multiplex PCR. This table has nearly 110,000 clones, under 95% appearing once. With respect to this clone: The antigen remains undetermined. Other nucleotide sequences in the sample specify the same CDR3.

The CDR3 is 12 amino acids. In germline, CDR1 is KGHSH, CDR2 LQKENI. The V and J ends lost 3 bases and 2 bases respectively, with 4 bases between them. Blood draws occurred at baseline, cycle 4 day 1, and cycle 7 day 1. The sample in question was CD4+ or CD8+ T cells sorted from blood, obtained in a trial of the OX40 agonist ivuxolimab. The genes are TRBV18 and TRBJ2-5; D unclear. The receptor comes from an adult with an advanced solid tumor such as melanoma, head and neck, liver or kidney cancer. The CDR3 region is CASSPTQETQYF. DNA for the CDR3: TGTGCCAGCTCACCTACTCAAGAGACCCAGTACTTC.